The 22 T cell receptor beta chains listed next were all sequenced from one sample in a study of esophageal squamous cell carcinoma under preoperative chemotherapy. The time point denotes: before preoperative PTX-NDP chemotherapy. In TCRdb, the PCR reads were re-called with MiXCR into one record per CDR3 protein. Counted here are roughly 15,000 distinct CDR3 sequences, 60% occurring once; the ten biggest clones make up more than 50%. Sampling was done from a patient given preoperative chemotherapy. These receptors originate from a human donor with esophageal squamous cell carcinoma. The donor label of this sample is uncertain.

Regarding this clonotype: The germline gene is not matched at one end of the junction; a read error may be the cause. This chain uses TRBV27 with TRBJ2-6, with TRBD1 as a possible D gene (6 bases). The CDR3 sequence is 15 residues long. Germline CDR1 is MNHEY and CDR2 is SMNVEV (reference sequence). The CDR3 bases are TGTGCCAGCGGGGGCCGCATTGCAGGGGCCTACGTGCTGTCTTTC. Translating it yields CASGGRIAGAYVLSF.

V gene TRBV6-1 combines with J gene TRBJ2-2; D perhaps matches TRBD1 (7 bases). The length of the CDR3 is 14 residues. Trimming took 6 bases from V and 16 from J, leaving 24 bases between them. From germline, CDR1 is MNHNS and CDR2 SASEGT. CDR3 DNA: TGTGCCAGCAGGTCGCAGGGGGGCGCAGAGGCGCAGTTTTTT. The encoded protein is CASRSQGGAEAQFF.

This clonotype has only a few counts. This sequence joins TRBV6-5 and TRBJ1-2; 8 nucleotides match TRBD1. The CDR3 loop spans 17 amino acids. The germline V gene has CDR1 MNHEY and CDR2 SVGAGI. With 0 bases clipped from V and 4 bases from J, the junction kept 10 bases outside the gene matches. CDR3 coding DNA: TGTGCCAGCAGTTACTCAGGGTTCGGCAGGGGGCTCTATGGCTACACCTTC. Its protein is CASSYSGFGRGLYGYTF.

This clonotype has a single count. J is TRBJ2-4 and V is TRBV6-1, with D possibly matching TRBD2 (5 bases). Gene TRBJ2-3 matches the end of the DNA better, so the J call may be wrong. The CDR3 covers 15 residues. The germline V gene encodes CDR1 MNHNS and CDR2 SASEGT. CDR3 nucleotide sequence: TGTGCCAGCGGCTCGGGAACCAGAGCCAAAAACATTCAGTATTTT. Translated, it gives CASGSGTRAKNIQYF.

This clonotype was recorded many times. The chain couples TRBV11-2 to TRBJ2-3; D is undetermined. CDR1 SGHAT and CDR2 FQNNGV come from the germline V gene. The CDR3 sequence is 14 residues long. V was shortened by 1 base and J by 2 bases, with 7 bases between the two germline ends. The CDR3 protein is CASSLADDTDTQYF. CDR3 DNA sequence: TGTGCCAGCAGCTTAGCGGACGACACAGATACGCAGTATTTT.

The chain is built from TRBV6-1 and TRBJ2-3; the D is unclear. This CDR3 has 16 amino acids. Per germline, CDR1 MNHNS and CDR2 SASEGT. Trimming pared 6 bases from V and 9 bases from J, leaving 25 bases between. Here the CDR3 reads CASRGMKAVSTGTQYF. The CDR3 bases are TGTGCCAGCAGGGGGATGAAGGCGGTTAGCACCGGGACGCAGTATTTT.

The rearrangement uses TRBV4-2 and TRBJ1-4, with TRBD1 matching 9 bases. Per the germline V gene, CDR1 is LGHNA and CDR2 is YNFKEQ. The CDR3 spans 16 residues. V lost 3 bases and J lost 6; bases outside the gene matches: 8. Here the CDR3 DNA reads TGTGCCAGCAGCCAGGAAAACAGGGGGCCGGATGAAAAACTGTTTTTT. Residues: CASSQENRGPDEKLFF.

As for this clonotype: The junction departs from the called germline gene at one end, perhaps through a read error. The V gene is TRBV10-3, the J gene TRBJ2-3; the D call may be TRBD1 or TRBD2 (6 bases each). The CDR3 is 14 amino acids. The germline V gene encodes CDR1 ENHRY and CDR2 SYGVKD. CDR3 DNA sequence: TGTGCGGGCGCTGGGGGGCGGGACAAAGATACGCAGTATTTC. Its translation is CAGAGGRDKDTQYF.

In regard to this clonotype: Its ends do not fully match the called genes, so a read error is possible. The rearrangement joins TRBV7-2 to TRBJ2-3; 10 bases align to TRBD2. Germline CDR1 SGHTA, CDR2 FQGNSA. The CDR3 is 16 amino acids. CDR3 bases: TGTGCCAGCAGGGGCAGCGGGGGGGGGGCCCGAGGTACGCAGTATTTC. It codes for CASRGSGGGARGTQYF.

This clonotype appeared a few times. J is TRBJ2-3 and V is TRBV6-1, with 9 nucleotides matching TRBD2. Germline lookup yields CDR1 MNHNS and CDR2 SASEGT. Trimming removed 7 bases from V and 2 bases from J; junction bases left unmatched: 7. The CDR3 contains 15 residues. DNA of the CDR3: TGTGCCAGCAAACGTAGCGGGAGCAACACAGATACGCAGTATTTT. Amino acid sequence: CASKRSGSNTDTQYF.

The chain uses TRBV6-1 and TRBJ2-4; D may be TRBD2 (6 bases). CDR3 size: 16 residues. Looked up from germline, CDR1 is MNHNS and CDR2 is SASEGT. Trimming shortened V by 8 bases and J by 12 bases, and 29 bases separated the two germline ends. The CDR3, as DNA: TGTGCCAGCCGCGAAGCGGCGGGGCGAGGCGAAGACACTCAGTACTTC. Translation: CASREAAGRGEDTQYF.

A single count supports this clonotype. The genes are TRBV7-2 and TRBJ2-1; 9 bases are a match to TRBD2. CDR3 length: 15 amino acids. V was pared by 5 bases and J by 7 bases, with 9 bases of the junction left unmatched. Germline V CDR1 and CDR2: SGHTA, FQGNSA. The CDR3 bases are TGTGCCAGCAGCCTTAGACTAGCGGCGAGGAATGAGCAGTTCTTC. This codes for CASSLRLAARNEQFF. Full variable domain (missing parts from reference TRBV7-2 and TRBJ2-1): GAGVSQSPSNKVTEKGKDVELRCDPISGHTALYWYRQSLGQGLEFLIYFQGNSAPDKSGLPSDRFSAERTGGSVSTLTIQRTQQEDSAVYLCASSLRLAARNEQFFGPGTRLTVL.

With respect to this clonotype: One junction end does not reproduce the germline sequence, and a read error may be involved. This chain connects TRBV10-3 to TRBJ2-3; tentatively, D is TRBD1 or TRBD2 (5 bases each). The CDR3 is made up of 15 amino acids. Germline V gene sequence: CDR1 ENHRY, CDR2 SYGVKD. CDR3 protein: CAGGPGGRGDETQYF. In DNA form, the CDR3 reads TGTGCCGGGGGTCCTGGGGGACGGGGAGATGAGACGCAGTATTTC.

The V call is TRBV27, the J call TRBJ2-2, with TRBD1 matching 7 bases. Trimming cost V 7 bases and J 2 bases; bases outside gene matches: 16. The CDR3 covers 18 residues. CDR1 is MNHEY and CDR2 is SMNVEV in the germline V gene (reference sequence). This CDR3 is CASILEGPGTANTGELFF. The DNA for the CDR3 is TGTGCCAGCATCCTAGAGGGCCCCGGGACAGCAAACACCGGGGAGCTGTTTTTT.

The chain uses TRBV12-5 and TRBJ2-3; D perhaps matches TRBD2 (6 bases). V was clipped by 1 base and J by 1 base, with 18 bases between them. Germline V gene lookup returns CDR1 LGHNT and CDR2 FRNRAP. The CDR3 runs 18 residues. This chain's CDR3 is CASGLAAPTSLGTDTQYF. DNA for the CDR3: TGTGCTAGTGGTTTGGCCGCACCAACTAGCTTAGGCACAGATACGCAGTATTTT.

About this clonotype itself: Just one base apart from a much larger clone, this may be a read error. CDR3 amino acids: CASRGNEGGGADTQYF. DNA of the CDR3: TGTGCCAGCAGGGGCAACGAGGGGGGCGGGGCAGATACGCAGTATTTT. The rearrangement links TRBV6-1 to TRBJ2-3, with D perhaps TRBD1 or TRBD2 (6 bases each). The CDR3 consists of 16 residues. Per germline, CDR1 MNHNS and CDR2 SASEGT. V lost 6 bases and J 4 bases, leaving 20 bases between the germline ends.

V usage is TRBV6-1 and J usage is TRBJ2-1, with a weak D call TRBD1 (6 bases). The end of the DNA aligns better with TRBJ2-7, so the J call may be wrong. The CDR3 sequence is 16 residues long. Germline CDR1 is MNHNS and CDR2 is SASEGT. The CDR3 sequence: CASSSPGHKSSYEQYF. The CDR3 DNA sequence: TGTGCCAGCAGCTCACCGGGACACAAGAGCTCCTACGAGCAGTACTTC.

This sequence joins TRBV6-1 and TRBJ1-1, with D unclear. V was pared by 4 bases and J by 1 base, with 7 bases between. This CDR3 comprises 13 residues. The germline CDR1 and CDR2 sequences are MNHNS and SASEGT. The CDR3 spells CASSAYRNTEAFF. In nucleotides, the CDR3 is TGTGCCAGCAGTGCGTATCGGAACACTGAAGCTTTCTTT.

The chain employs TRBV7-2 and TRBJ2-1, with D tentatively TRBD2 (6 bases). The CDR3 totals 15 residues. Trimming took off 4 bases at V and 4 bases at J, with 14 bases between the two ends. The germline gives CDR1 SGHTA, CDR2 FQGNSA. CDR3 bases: TGTGCCAGCAGCTGGGGGGTCGGGGGATACAATGAGCAGTTCTTC. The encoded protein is CASSWGVGGYNEQFF.

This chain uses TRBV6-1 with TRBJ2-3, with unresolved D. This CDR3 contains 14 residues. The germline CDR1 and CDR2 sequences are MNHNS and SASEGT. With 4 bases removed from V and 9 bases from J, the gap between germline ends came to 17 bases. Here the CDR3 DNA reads TGTGCCAGCAGTGTGGTTGTTAGCACCGGGACGCAGTATTTT. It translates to CASSVVVSTGTQYF.

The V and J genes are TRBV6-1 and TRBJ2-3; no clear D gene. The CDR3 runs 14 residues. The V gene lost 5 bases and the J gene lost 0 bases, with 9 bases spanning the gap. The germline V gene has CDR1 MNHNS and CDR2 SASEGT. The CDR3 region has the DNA TGTGCCAGCAGTAAGGGATCTAGCACAGATACGCAGTATTTT. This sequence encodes CASSKGSSTDTQYF.

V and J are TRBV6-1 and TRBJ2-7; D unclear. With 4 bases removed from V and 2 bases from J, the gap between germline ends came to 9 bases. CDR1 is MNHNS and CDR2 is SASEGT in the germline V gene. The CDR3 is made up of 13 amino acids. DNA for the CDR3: TGTGCCAGCAGTGCAAGCTACACCTACGAGCAGTACTTC. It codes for CASSASYTYEQYF.